This T cell receptor (beta chain) was captured in a study of graft-versus-host responses after intestinal transplantation. Points from the study as a whole: Recipient marrow held GvH clones, some first seen in ileum or blood.

Using immunoSEQ multiplex PCR, the repertoire was profiled, and TCRdb retains in-frame clones only, with some absent. The data contain approximately 100,000 clones, 85% to 90% of them singletons. This clone has just one count. What it binds is not known. Trimming took 0 bases from V and 0 from J, leaving 6 bases between them. The CDR3 runs to 16 residues. Germline V CDR1 and CDR2: PRHDT, FYEKMQ (reference sequence). Sequenced material: unstimulated CD4+ T cells sorted from spleen or lymph node cells, taken before intestinal transplant. The sequence was collected from a human donor who received an intestinal transplant. The chain links TRBV13 to TRBJ1-6; D remains ambiguous. CDR3 sequence reads: CASSLGLSSYNSPLHF. The CDR3 DNA sequence: TGTGCCAGCAGCTTAGGCCTGAGCTCCTATAATTCACCCCTCCACTTT. Full variable domain (rest looked up from reference TRBV13 and TRBJ1-6): AAGVIQSPRHLIKEKRETATLKCYPIPRHDTVYWYQQGPGQDPQFLISFYEKMQSDKGSIPDRFSAQQFSDYHSELNMSSLELGDSALYFCASSLGLSSYNSPLHFGNGTRLTVT.